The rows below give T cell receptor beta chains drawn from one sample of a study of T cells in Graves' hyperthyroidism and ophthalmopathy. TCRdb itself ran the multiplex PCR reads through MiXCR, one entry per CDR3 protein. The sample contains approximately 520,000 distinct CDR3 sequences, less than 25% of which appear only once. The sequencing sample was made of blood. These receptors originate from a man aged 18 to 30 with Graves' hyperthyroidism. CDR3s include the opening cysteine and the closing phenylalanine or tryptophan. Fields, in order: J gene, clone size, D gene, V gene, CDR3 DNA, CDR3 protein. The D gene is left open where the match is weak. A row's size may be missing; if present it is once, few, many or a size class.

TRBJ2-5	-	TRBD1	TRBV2	TGTGCCAGCAGTGGACAGGGGGCGAAGACCCAGTACTTC	CASSGQGAKTQYF
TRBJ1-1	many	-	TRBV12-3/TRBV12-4	TGTGCCAGCAGCTCCCCTGCGGGGATGGGGAACACTGAAGCTTTCTTT	CASSSPAGMGNTEAFF
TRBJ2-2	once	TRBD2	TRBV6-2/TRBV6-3	TGTGCCAGCAGGGCAAGGACTAGCGGGTGGGGGACCGGGGAGCTGTTTTTT	CASRARTSGWGTGELFF
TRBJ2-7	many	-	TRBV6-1	TGTGCCAGCAATCCGAGGGACCCCTACGAGCAGTACTTC	CASNPRDPYEQYF
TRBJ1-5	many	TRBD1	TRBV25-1	TGTGCCAGCAGTGGAACGGAGGGGGCGGGACAGCCCCAGCATTTT	CASSGTEGAGQPQHF
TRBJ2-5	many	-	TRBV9	TGTGCCAGCAGCGAAGAGGAACGAGCTGGTGAGACCCAGTACTTC	CASSEEERAGETQYF
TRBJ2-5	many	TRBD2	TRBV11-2	TGTGCCAGCAGCCGAAGAGGTCTAGCGGGGGTCTTAAGGGTAGAGACCCAGTACTTC	CASSRRGLAGVLRVETQYF
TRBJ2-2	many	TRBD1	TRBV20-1	TGCAGTGCTAGAGATGTAATGGGACAGGGGAACACCGGGGAGCTGTTTTTT	CSARDVMGQGNTGELFF
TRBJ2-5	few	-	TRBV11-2	TGTGCCAGCAGCTCCACCCTGGGCGGGGCCCAATCTCCTCAAGAGACCCAGTACTTC	CASSSTLGGAQSPQETQYF
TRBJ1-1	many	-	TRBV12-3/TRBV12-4	TGTGCCAGCAGCTTGACAGAGAACACTGAAGCTTTCTTT	CASSLTENTEAFF
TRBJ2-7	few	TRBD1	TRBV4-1	TGCGCCAGCAGCCGAGATAGGGACAGCTATTACGAGCAGTACTTC	CASSRDRDSYYEQYF
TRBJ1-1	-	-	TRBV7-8	TGTGCCAGCAGCTTAGGCGTGACTGAAGCTTGCTTT	CASSLGVTEACF
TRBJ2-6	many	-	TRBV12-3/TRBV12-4	TGTGCCAGCAGTTTGAGGGGCTCTGGGGCCAACGTCCTGACTTTC	CASSLRGSGANVLTF
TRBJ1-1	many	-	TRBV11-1	TGTGCCAGCAGCCTTTCTCCTGGCATATTGAACACTGAAGCTTTCTTT	CASSLSPGILNTEAFF